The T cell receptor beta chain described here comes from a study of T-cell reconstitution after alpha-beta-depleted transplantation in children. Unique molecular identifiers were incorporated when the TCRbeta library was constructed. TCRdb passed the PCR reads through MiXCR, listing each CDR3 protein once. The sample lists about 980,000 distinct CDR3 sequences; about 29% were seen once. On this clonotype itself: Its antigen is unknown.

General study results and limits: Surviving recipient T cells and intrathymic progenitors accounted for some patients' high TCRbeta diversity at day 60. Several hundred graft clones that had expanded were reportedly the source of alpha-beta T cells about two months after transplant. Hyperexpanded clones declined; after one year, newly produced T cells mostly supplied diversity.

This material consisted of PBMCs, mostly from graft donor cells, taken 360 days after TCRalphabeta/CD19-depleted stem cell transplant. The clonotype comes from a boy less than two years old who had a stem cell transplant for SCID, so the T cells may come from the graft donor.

The CDR3 coding sequence is TGCAGCGTTGCCCCTCAGGGGGCGATCCCCTACGAGCAGTACTTC. Translated: CSVAPQGAIPYEQYF. The chain recombines TRBV29-1 with TRBJ2-7; TRBD1 aligns across 8 bases. V was pared by 4 bases and J by 2 bases, with 10 bases of the junction left unmatched. The germline gives CDR1 SQVTM, CDR2 ANQGSEA. The CDR3 runs to 15 residues.